Presented here are 4 T cell receptor beta chains from one specimen sequenced in a study of blood T cell repertoires in COVID-19. Assay used: immunoSEQ multiplex PCR; TCRdb lists only in-frame clones, some missing. In the table there are under 60,000 clones, around 80% of which are singletons. Sequencing used peripheral blood. The receptors come from a man in his thirties or forties with COVID-19, enrolled during active disease.

This clone was detected only once. The chain combines TRBV15 with TRBJ2-1; D might be TRBD2 (6 bases). Trimming shortened V by 5 bases and J by 1 base, and 9 bases separated the two germline ends. This CDR3 has 14 residues. The germline gives CDR1 LNHNV, CDR2 YYDKDF (reference sequence). CDR3 region: CATSGLPSYNEQFF. The CDR3 DNA reads as TGTGCCACCAGCGGACTACCATCCTACAATGAGCAGTTCTTC.

This chain links TRBV7-2 with TRBJ2-1; 7 positions match TRBD2. This CDR3 has 11 amino acids. After removal of 3 bases from V and 15 bases from J, the junction contained 5 bases not matched to a gene. Germline V gene lookup returns CDR1 SGHTA and CDR2 FQGNSA. CDR3 in amino acids: CASSFGLVLFF. The CDR3 coding sequence is TGTGCCAGCAGCTTTGGACTAGTTTTGTTCTTC.

This clone has only a few counts. This chain uses TRBV7-9 with TRBJ2-7; 10 bases fit TRBD2. Germline CDR1 SEHNR, CDR2 FQNEAQ (reference sequence). The CDR3 has 15 amino acids. J gave up 3 bases and V 1 base, and 3 bases lay outside the gene matches. The DNA for the CDR3 is TGTGCCAGCAGCTTAGACCTAGCGGGAGACTACGAGCAGTACTTC. This translates into CASSLDLAGDYEQYF.

This clone was counted a few times. The chain links TRBV28 to TRBJ1-1; unclear D gene. From germline, CDR1 is MDHEN and CDR2 SYDVKM. Trimming removed 5 bases at V and 4 bases at J, with 23 bases between. This CDR3 has 17 amino acids. CDR3 loop: CASSPHPGESSGTEAFF. CDR3 nucleotides: TGTGCCAGCAGTCCCCACCCGGGAGAATCAAGCGGCACTGAAGCTTTCTTT.